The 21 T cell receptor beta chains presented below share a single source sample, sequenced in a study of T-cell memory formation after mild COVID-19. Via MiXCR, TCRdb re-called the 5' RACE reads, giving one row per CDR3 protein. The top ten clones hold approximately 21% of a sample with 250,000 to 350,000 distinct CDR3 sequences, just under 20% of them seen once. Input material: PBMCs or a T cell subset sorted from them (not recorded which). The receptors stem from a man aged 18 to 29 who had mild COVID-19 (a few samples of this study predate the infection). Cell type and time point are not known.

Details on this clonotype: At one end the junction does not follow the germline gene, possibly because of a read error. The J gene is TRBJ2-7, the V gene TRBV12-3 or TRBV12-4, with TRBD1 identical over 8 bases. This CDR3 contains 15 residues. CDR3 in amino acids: CASRLGQGYMDEQYF. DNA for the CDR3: TGTGCCAGCAGATTAGGACAGGGATATATGGACGAGCAGTACTTC.

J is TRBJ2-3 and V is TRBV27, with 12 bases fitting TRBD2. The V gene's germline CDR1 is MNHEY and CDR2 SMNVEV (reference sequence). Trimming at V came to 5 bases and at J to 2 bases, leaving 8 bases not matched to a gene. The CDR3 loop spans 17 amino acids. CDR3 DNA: TGTGCCAGCAGTGCGTTACTAGCGGGGGGCCTCACAGATACGCAGTATTTT. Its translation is CASSALLAGGLTDTQYF.

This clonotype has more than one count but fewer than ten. CDR3 amino acids: CASSYPAGELFF. For the CDR3, the DNA is TGTGCCAGCAGTTATCCGGCCGGGGAGCTGTTTTTT. The rearrangement joins TRBV6-5 to TRBJ2-2; D unresolved. CDR3 length: 12 amino acids. V was cut by 3 bases and J by 6 bases, with 5 bases left in between. The V gene's germline CDR1 is MNHEY and CDR2 SVGAGI.

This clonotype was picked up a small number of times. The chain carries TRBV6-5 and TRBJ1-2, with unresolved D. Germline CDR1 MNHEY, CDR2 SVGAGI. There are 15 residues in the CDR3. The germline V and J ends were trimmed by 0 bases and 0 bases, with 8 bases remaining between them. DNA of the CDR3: TGTGCCAGCAGTTACTCGGCAGTCTCTAACTATGGCTACACCTTC. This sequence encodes CASSYSAVSNYGYTF.

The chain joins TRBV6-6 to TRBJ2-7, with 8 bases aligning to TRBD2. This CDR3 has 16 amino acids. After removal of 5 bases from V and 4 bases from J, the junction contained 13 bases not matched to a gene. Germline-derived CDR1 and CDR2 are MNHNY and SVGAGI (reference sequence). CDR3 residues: CASSAGAGAIGYEQYV. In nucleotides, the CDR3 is TGTGCCAGCAGTGCCGGAGCGGGGGCCATAGGGTACGAGCAGTACGTC.

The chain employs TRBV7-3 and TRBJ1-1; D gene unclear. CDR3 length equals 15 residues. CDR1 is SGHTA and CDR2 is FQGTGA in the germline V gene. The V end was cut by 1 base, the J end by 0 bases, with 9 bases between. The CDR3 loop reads CASSLNGPLNTEAFF. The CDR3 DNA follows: TGTGCCAGCAGCTTAAATGGGCCCCTGAACACTGAAGCTTTCTTT.

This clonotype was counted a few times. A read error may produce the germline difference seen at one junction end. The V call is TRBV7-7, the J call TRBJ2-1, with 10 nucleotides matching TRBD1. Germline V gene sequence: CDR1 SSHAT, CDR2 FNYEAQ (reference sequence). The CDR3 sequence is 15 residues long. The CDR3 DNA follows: TGTGCTAGCAGCCCAGGACAGGGGGAGTTTGATGAGCAGTTCTTC. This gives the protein CASSPGQGEFDEQFF.

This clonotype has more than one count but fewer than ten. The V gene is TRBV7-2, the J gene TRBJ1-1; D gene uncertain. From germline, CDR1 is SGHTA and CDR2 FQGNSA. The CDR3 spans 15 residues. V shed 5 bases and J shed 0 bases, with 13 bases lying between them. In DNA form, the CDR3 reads TGTGCCAGCAGCCCCAGCCCGTTCATGAACACTGAAGCTTTCTTT. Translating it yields CASSPSPFMNTEAFF.

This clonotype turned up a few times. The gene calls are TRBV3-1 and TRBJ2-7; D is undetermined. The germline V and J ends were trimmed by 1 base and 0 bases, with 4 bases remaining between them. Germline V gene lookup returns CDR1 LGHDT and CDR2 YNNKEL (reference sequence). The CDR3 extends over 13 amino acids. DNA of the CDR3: TGTGCCAGCAGCCAAGGCCACTCCTACGAGCAGTACTTC. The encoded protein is CASSQGHSYEQYF.

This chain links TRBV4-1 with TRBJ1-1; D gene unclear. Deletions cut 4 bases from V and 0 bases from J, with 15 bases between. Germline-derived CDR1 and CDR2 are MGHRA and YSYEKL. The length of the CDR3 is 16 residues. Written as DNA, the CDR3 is TGCGCCAGCAGCCTCCGATCGGGCCCTCTGAACACTGAAGCTTTCTTT. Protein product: CASSLRSGPLNTEAFF.

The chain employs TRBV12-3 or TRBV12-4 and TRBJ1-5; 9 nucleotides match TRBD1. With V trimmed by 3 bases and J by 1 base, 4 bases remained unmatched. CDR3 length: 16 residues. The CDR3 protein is CASSLTGGKSNQPQHF. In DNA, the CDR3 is TGTGCCAGCAGTTTGACAGGGGGGAAAAGCAATCAGCCCCAGCATTTT.

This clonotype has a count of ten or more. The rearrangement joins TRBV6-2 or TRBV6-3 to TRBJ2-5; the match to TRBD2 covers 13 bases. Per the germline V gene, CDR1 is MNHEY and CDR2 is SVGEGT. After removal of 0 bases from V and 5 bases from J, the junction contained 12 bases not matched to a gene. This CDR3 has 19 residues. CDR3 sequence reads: CASSYSVGLAGERRETQYF. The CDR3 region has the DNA TGTGCCAGCAGTTACTCCGTTGGACTAGCGGGGGAAAGGAGGGAGACCCAGTACTTC.

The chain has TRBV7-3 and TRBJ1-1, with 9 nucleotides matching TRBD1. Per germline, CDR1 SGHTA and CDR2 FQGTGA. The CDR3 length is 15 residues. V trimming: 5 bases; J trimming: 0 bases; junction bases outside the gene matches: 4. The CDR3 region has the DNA TGTGCCAGCAGCCCACAGGGGGCGATGAACACTGAAGCTTTCTTT. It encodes CASSPQGAMNTEAFF.

The CDR3 sequence is CASSLRGPTYEQYF. DNA of the CDR3: TGTGCCAGCAGTTTGCGGGGCCCAACCTACGAGCAGTACTTC. This chain connects TRBV28 to TRBJ2-7; D is possibly TRBD2 (6 bases). The V gene lost 3 bases and the J gene lost 2 bases, with 11 bases spanning the gap. Germline loops: CDR1 MDHEN, CDR2 SYDVKM. The CDR3 loop spans 14 amino acids. The full variable domain, in which reference TRBV28 and TRBJ2-7 provide the parts outside the CDR3, is DVKVTQSSRYLVKRTGEKVFLECVQDMDHENMFWYRQDPGLGLRLIYFSYDVKMKEKGDIPEGYSVSREKKERFSLILESASTNQTSMYLCASSLRGPTYEQYFGPGTRLTVT.

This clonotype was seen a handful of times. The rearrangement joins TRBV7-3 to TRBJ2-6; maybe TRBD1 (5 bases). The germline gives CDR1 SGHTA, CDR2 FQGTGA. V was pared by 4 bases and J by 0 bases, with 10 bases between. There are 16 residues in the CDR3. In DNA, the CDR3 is TGTGCCAGCAGCTCCACAGGTACCTCTGGGGCCAACGTCCTGACTTTC. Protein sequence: CASSSTGTSGANVLTF.

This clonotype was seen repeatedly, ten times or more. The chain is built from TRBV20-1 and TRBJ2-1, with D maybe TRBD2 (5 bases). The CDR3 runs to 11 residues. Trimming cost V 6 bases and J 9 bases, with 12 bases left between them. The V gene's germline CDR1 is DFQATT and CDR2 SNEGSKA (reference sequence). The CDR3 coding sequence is TGCAGTGCCCCCTGGAGCGGTGAGCAGTTCTTC. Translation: CSAPWSGEQFF.

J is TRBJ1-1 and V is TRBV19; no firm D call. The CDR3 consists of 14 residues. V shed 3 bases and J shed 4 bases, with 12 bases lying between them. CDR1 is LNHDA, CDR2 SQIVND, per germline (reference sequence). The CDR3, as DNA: TGTGCCAGTAGTATTCCGTTTGAGGGCACTGAAGCTTTCTTT. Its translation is CASSIPFEGTEAFF.

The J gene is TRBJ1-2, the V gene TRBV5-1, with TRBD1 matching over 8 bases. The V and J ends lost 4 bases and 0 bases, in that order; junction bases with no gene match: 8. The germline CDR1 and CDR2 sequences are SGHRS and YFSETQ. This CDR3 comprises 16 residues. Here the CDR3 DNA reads TGCGCCAGCAGCCCGGGACAGGCGATCGCTAACTATGGCTACACCTTC. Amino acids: CASSPGQAIANYGYTF.

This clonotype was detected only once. CDR3 sequence (DNA): TGTGCCAGCAGCGGGGTTACAGGGACCACCGGGGAGCTGTTTTTT. Translating it yields CASSGVTGTTGELFF. The chain employs TRBV7-2 and TRBJ2-2; perhaps TRBD1 as D (6 bases). V lost 5 bases to trimming and J lost 4 bases, with 14 bases between them. CDR3 length equals 15 residues. Germline CDR1 reads SGHTA; CDR2 reads FQGNSA.

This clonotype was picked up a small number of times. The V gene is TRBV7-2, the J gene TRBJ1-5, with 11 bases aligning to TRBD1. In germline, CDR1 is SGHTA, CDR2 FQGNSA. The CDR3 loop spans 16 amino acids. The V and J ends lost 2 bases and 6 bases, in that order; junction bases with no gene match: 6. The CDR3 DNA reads TGTGCCAGCAGCTTAAATGGACAGGGGGCCTTTCAGCCCCAGCATTTT. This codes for CASSLNGQGAFQPQHF.

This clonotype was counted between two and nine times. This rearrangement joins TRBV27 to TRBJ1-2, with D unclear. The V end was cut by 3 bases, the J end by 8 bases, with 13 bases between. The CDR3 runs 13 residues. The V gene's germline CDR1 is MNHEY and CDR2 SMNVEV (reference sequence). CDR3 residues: CASSFSTLSGYTF. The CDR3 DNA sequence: TGTGCCAGCAGTTTCTCGACCTTGTCGGGCTACACCTTC.